A single sample is the source of the 12 T cell receptor beta chains below, sequenced in a study of T-cell memory formation after mild COVID-19. Via MiXCR, TCRdb re-called the 5' RACE reads, giving one row per CDR3 protein. Among 550,000 to 650,000 distinct CDR3 sequences, roughly a sixth were seen once, and the ten largest hold approximately 8.1%. The specimen was PBMCs or a T cell subset sorted from them (not recorded which). Every receptor here comes from an adult woman who had mild COVID-19 (a few samples of this study predate the infection). Cell type and time point are not known.

This clonotype was picked up a small number of times. The chain combines TRBV6-2 or TRBV6-3 with TRBJ2-2; a possible D gene is TRBD2 (6 bases). Trimming left V 8 bases short and J 4 bases short, with 14 bases between. CDR1 and CDR2 from the germline V gene are MNHEY and SVGEGT. CDR3 length: 14 residues. CDR3 protein: CASQEVGGTGELFF. CDR3 coding DNA: TGTGCCAGCCAGGAGGTGGGGGGCACCGGGGAGCTGTTTTTT.

This clonotype was recorded a few times. This chain joins TRBV12-3 or TRBV12-4 and TRBJ1-1, with TRBD1 identical over 9 bases. This CDR3 comprises 11 residues. Germline trimming cut 6 bases from V and 8 bases from J; bases unmatched to any gene: 1. The CDR3 DNA reads as TGTGCCAGCAGCACAGGGGGCGAAGCTTTCTTT. Amino acids: CASSTGGEAFF.

The chain has TRBV27 and TRBJ2-7; D is possibly TRBD1 (7 bases). This CDR3 region has 16 residues. The V end was cut by 6 bases, the J end by 1 base, with 19 bases between. Germline V gene data show CDR1 as MNHEY and CDR2 as SMNVEV (reference sequence). CDR3 in DNA: TGTGCCAGCAGCCGTCAGGGGCCAGGGGGGTCCTACGAGCAGTACTTC. Translating it yields CASSRQGPGGSYEQYF.

V and J are TRBV5-1 and TRBJ1-1; D unresolved. Germline CDR1 is SGHRS and CDR2 is YFSETQ. The ends were cut back, 0 bases at V and 9 bases at J, with 9 bases in the middle. CDR3 length: 12 residues. CDR3 bases: TGCGCCAGCAGCTTGGTGGCAGAGAAAGCTTTCTTT. Protein product: CASSLVAEKAFF.

In its sample, this clonotype was seen a few times. V is TRBV29-1 and J is TRBJ2-3; D may match TRBD1 or TRBD2 (6 bases each). This CDR3 comprises 14 residues. V dropped 5 bases and J dropped 4 bases, with 16 bases sitting between them. The V gene's germline CDR1 is SQVTM and CDR2 ANQGSEA. The chain's CDR3 is CSVTSRGKSDTQYF. In DNA form, the CDR3 reads TGCAGCGTTACTAGCAGGGGCAAATCAGATACGCAGTATTTT.

This chain's CDR3 is CATSPVGEAGELFF. CDR3 DNA sequence: TGTGCCACCAGTCCAGTGGGGGAGGCCGGGGAGCTGTTTTTT. V usage is TRBV15 and J usage is TRBJ2-2, with D tentatively TRBD2 (6 bases). The germline V and J ends were trimmed by 6 bases and 6 bases, with 14 bases remaining between them. CDR3 length: 14 amino acids. Germline-derived CDR1 and CDR2 are LNHNV and YYDKDF (reference sequence).

This clonotype was recorded a few times. The rearrangement joins TRBV5-4 to TRBJ2-6; unclear D gene. CDR3 length: 15 residues. Germline V gene data show CDR1 as SGHNT and CDR2 as YYREEE (reference sequence). The V gene lost 2 bases and the J gene lost 0 bases, with 6 bases spanning the gap. DNA for the CDR3: TGTGCCAGCAGCTTTTTGATCTCTGGGGCCAACGTCCTGACTTTC. Translating gives CASSFLISGANVLTF.

This clonotype was seen a few times. V gene TRBV12-3 or TRBV12-4 combines with J gene TRBJ1-1; D uncertain. V shed 3 bases and J shed 1 base, with 9 bases lying between them. This CDR3 has 14 amino acids. CDR3 coding DNA: TGTGCCAGCAGTTTCCGGCCGAAGAACACTGAAGCTTTCTTT. It encodes CASSFRPKNTEAFF.

The V gene is TRBV6-4, the J gene TRBJ2-3, with 10 bases aligning to TRBD2. The CDR3 extends over 15 amino acids. Germline trimming cut 8 bases from V and 2 bases from J; bases unmatched to any gene: 7. From germline, CDR1 is MRHNA and CDR2 SNTAGT. CDR3 loop: CASSAAGGPTDTQYF. In DNA, the CDR3 is TGTGCCAGCTCGGCAGCGGGGGGGCCCACAGATACGCAGTATTTT.

This clonotype has only a few counts. The V call is TRBV27, the J call TRBJ2-1; D unclear. CDR3 size: 14 residues. Germline V CDR1 and CDR2: MNHEY, SMNVEV (reference sequence). V was pared by 7 bases and J by 10 bases, with 20 bases between. CDR3 DNA sequence: TGTGCCAGCACTCCCCAGTCAGATCGAGACGAGCAGTTCTTC. It is translated as CASTPQSDRDEQFF.

This clonotype has only a few counts. The chain joins TRBV2 to TRBJ1-2; 7 positions match TRBD1. Germline CDR1 reads SNHLY; CDR2 reads FYNNEI. The CDR3 is 14 amino acids. Losses at the gene ends were 4 bases for V and 4 bases for J; bases not matched to a gene: 6. The CDR3 nucleotides read TGTGCCAGCAGTGGGCAGGGGGTCACCTATGGCTACACCTTC. Its translation is CASSGQGVTYGYTF.

This clonotype was seen a few times. This sequence joins TRBV12-3 or TRBV12-4 and TRBJ2-1, with 8 bases fitting TRBD2. There are 17 residues in the CDR3. The junction had 12 bases not matched to a gene; V was cut back by 5 bases and J by 3 bases. The CDR3 loop reads CASSPRPREVHYNEQFF. The CDR3 nucleotides are TGTGCCAGCAGTCCCAGACCGCGGGAGGTGCACTACAATGAGCAGTTCTTC.